This T cell receptor beta chain comes out of a study of T cells in Graves' hyperthyroidism and ophthalmopathy. Points from the study as a whole: Ophthalmopathy was distinguished from stable hyperthyroidism by 13 V-J signatures. In the blood, most expanded thyroid clonotypes above 0.001 appeared as well.

Diagnoses were established using clinical symptoms, serum thyroxine and TRAb, thyroid ultrasound and orbital computed tomography. Fresh peripheral blood, 10 ml, yielded the PBMCs. This clonotype was seen a handful of times. What it binds is not known. Germline V gene lookup returns CDR1 SGDLS and CDR2 YYNGEE. V lost 3 bases, J lost 5 bases, and 12 bases stayed unmatched. This CDR3 contains 16 residues. RNA transcripts served as the template for amplifying TCR beta CDR3 regions. During a first-round RT-PCR of the TCR CDR3, the HTBI primer set was used. TCRdb called the multiplex PCR reads again in MiXCR, with one record for every CDR3 protein. Seen here are about 380,000 distinct CDR3 sequences, around 18% observed once, and the top ten hold 40% to 45%.

This TCR came from a young man with Graves' ophthalmopathy. The material sequenced was blood. V and J are TRBV9 and TRBJ2-7; 9 nucleotides align to TRBD2. The CDR3 protein is CASSGILGTSIHEQYF. CDR3 in DNA: TGTGCCAGCAGCGGAATCCTAGGGACTAGCATCCACGAGCAGTACTTC.